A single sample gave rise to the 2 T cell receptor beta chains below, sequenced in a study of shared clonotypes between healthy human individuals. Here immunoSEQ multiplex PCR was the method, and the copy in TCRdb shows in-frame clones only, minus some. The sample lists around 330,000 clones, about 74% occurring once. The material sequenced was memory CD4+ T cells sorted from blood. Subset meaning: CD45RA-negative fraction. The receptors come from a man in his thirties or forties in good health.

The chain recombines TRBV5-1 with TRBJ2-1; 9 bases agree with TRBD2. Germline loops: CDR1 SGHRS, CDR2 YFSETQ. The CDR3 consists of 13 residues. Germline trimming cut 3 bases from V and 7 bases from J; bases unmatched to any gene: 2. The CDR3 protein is CASSSTSGNEQFF. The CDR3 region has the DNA TGCGCCAGCAGCTCCACTAGCGGGAATGAGCAGTTCTTC.

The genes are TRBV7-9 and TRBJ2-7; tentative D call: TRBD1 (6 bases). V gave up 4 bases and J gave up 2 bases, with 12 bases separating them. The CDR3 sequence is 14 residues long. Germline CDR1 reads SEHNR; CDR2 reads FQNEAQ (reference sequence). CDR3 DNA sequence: TGTGCCAGCAGCTATGGGCAGGGGACCTACGAGCAGTACTTC. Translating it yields CASSYGQGTYEQYF.